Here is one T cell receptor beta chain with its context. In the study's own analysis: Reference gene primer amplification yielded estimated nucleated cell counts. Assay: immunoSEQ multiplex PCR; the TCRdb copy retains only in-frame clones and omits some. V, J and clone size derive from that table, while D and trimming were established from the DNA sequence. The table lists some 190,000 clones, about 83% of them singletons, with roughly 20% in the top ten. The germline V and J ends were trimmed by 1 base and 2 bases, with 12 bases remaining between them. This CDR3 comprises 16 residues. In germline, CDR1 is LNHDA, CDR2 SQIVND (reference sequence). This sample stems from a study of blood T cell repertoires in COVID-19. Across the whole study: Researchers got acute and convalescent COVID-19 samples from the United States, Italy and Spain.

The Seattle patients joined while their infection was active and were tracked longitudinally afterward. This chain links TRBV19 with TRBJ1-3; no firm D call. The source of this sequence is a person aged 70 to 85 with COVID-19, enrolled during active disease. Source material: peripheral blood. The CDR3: CASSIARRNAGNTIYF. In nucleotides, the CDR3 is TGTGCCAGTAGTATAGCTCGGCGGAACGCTGGAAACACCATATATTTT.